This T cell receptor beta chain was found in a study of T cell responses to AZD1222 COVID-19 vaccine. This clone showed up just a few times. The target antigen is unknown. TCRdb's table, derived via immunoSEQ multiplex PCR, lists solely in-frame clones and lacks some. The data hold tens of thousands of clones, with 85% to 90% observed a single time. The CDR3 length is 20 residues. Germline V CDR1 and CDR2: LGHDT, YNNKEL (reference sequence). The V and J ends lost 0 bases and 2 bases, in that order; junction bases with no gene match: 16. The study's findings and limits: There were repertoire samples only from the period after the peak T cell response. Nearly half of unique spike-specific TCRs reportedly avoided B.1.351 and B.1.1.7 mutated regions.

The source is an adult who received the AZD1222 COVID-19 vaccine. The sequenced sample was peripheral blood, obtained 28 days after the second AZD1222 dose. This chain joins TRBV3-1 (or the pseudogene TRBV3-2) and TRBJ2-1; TRBD1 matches 7 bases. CDR3 sequence: CASSQEEDRPQGLPYNEQFF. The CDR3 bases are TGTGCCAGCAGCCAAGAAGAGGACAGGCCCCAAGGGCTGCCCTACAATGAGCAGTTCTTC.